This is a list of T cell receptor beta chains from one sample in a study of T cell responses to AZD1222 COVID-19 vaccine. TCRdb keeps only in-frame clones here, not all; method: immunoSEQ multiplex PCR. The data hold about 160,000 clones, with 94% observed a single time. The sample in question was peripheral blood, obtained 28 days after the second AZD1222 dose. Receptor source: an adult who received the AZD1222 COVID-19 vaccine. Both conserved end residues are part of each CDR3. The order of the fields is V gene, clone size, J gene, D gene, CDR3 protein, CDR3 DNA. A D gene is named only where the DNA matches it firmly. Clone size appears in some rows only: once, few, many, or a class for an expanded clone.

v_gene: TRBV5-6; abundance: once; j_gene: TRBJ2-1; d_gene: TRBD2; CDR3aa: CASSLGGRAIYEQFF; CDR3nt: TGTGCCAGCAGCTTGGGCGGGAGGGCCATATACGAGCAGTTCTTC
v_gene: TRBV10-3; abundance: -; j_gene: TRBJ2-7; d_gene: -; CDR3aa: CAISVPGDEQYF; CDR3nt: TGTGCCATCAGTGTCCCAGGGGACGAGCAGTACTTC
v_gene: TRBV28; abundance: -; j_gene: TRBJ1-5; d_gene: TRBD1; CDR3aa: CASTTQGATQPQHF; CDR3nt: TGTGCCAGCACCACGCAGGGGGCAACTCAGCCCCAGCATTTT
v_gene: TRBV2; abundance: -; j_gene: TRBJ1-2; d_gene: -; CDR3aa: CASSARGQEGYTF; CDR3nt: TGTGCCAGCAGTGCTAGGGGCCAGGAAGGCTACACCTTC
v_gene: TRBV28; abundance: -; j_gene: TRBJ1-4; d_gene: TRBD1; CDR3aa: CASRAQGDAEKLFF; CDR3nt: TGTGCCAGCAGGGCACAGGGGGATGCTGAAAAACTGTTTTTT
v_gene: TRBV6-1; abundance: -; j_gene: TRBJ2-1; d_gene: -; CDR3aa: CASSESSLPEQFF; CDR3nt: TGTGCCAGCAGTGAATCATCCCTTCCAGAGCAGTTCTTC
v_gene: TRBV11-2; abundance: -; j_gene: TRBJ1-1; d_gene: TRBD1; CDR3aa: CASSFQDRGAEAFF; CDR3nt: TGTGCCAGCAGCTTTCAGGACAGGGGCGCCGAAGCTTTCTTT
v_gene: TRBV29-1; abundance: once; j_gene: TRBJ2-7; d_gene: -; CDR3aa: CSGRTGYEQYF; CDR3nt: TGCAGCGGGAGGACGGGATACGAGCAGTACTTC
v_gene: TRBV28; abundance: -; j_gene: TRBJ1-2; d_gene: -; CDR3aa: CASSLSVGAEGYTF; CDR3nt: TGTGCCAGCAGTTTATCGGTGGGGGCGGAAGGCTACACCTTC
v_gene: TRBV28; abundance: -; j_gene: TRBJ1-2; d_gene: -; CDR3aa: CASSLARARGGYTF; CDR3nt: TGTGCCAGCAGTTTAGCAAGGGCCCGGGGTGGCTACACCTTC
v_gene: TRBV2; abundance: once; j_gene: TRBJ2-1; d_gene: -; CDR3aa: CASSGPGGRSYNEQFF; CDR3nt: TGTGCCAGCAGTGGGCCCGGGGGGCGCTCCTACAATGAGCAGTTCTTC
v_gene: TRBV9; abundance: -; j_gene: TRBJ1-6; d_gene: -; CDR3aa: CASSVNGYNSPLHF; CDR3nt: TGTGCCAGCAGCGTAAACGGATATAATTCACCCCTCCACTTT
v_gene: TRBV10-3; abundance: -; j_gene: TRBJ2-7; d_gene: TRBD1; CDR3aa: CAISAGNRGVYEQYF; CDR3nt: TGTGCCATCAGTGCCGGGAACAGGGGGGTCTACGAGCAGTACTTC
v_gene: TRBV6-5; abundance: once; j_gene: TRBJ1-4; d_gene: -; CDR3aa: CASTEGKGLEKKLFF; CDR3nt: TGTGCCAGCACCGAAGGGAAAGGGTTGGAGAAAAAACTGTTTTTT
v_gene: TRBV27; abundance: -; j_gene: TRBJ2-2; d_gene: TRBD2; CDR3aa: CASFSGRGTGELFF; CDR3nt: TGTGCCAGCTTTAGCGGGAGGGGTACCGGGGAGCTGTTTTTT
v_gene: TRBV27; abundance: -; j_gene: TRBJ1-5; d_gene: TRBD1; CDR3aa: CASKTGTGGYNQPQHF; CDR3nt: TGTGCCAGTAAGACCGGGACAGGGGGTTACAATCAGCCCCAGCATTTT
v_gene: TRBV5-1; abundance: few; j_gene: TRBJ1-6; d_gene: -; CDR3aa: CASSVGQPNSPLHF; CDR3nt: TGCGCCAGCAGCGTCGGACAGCCGAATTCACCCCTCCACTTT
v_gene: TRBV7-6; abundance: -; j_gene: TRBJ2-7; d_gene: TRBD1; CDR3aa: CASSPNRGSTYEQYF; CDR3nt: TGTGCCAGCAGCCCCAACAGGGGTTCGACCTACGAGCAGTACTTC
v_gene: TRBV7-2; abundance: -; j_gene: TRBJ2-7; d_gene: TRBD2; CDR3aa: CASLLTSGASYEQYF; CDR3nt: TGTGCCAGCCTGCTGACTAGCGGCGCCTCCTACGAGCAGTACTTC
v_gene: TRBV24-1; abundance: -; j_gene: TRBJ2-2; d_gene: -; CDR3aa: CATSDSARANTGELFF; CDR3nt: TGTGCCACCAGTGATTCGGCCAGGGCGAACACCGGGGAGCTGTTTTTT
v_gene: TRBV5-6; abundance: -; j_gene: TRBJ2-7; d_gene: TRBD2; CDR3aa: CASSLMGLAPLEQYF; CDR3nt: TGTGCCAGCAGCTTGATGGGACTAGCGCCGCTCGAGCAGTACTTC
v_gene: TRBV29-1; abundance: -; j_gene: TRBJ1-2; d_gene: -; CDR3aa: CSVAQPNGYTF; CDR3nt: TGCAGCGTTGCACAGCCTAATGGCTACACCTTC
v_gene: TRBV9; abundance: -; j_gene: TRBJ2-1; d_gene: -; CDR3aa: CASSVTGRGEQFF; CDR3nt: TGTGCCAGCAGCGTGACAGGGAGGGGTGAGCAGTTCTTC
v_gene: TRBV28; abundance: -; j_gene: TRBJ1-2; d_gene: -; CDR3aa: CASSSGAGYGYTF; CDR3nt: TGTGCCAGCAGTTCAGGGGCCGGGTATGGCTACACCTTC
v_gene: TRBV7-2; abundance: -; j_gene: TRBJ1-2; d_gene: -; CDR3aa: CASSPHRENGYTF; CDR3nt: TGTGCCAGCAGCCCTCACAGGGAAAATGGCTACACCTTC
v_gene: TRBV18; abundance: -; j_gene: TRBJ2-7; d_gene: TRBD2; CDR3aa: CASSPQGGFYEQYF; CDR3nt: TGTGCCAGCTCACCACAGGGAGGGTTCTACGAGCAGTACTTC
v_gene: TRBV4-3; abundance: -; j_gene: TRBJ1-6; d_gene: -; CDR3aa: CASSQQDSYNSPLHF; CDR3nt: TGCGCCAGCAGCCAACAGGACTCCTATAATTCACCCCTCCACTTT
v_gene: TRBV7-9; abundance: -; j_gene: TRBJ1-2; d_gene: TRBD1; CDR3aa: CASSILGGFYGYTF; CDR3nt: TGTGCCAGCAGCATACTAGGGGGCTTCTATGGCTACACCTTC
v_gene: TRBV6-4; abundance: -; j_gene: TRBJ1-6; d_gene: TRBD1; CDR3aa: CASSEVEGASYNSPLHF; CDR3nt: TGTGCCAGCAGTGAGGTAGAGGGGGCCTCCTATAATTCACCCCTCCACTTT
v_gene: TRBV2; abundance: -; j_gene: TRBJ2-5; d_gene: -; CDR3aa: CASFGEIGGETQYF; CDR3nt: TGTGCCAGCTTTGGGGAGATCGGGGGAGAGACCCAGTACTTC
v_gene: TRBV28; abundance: -; j_gene: TRBJ1-5; d_gene: TRBD1; CDR3aa: CASSKTGDSQPQHF; CDR3nt: TGTGCCAGCAGCAAGACAGGGGATAGTCAGCCCCAGCATTTT
v_gene: TRBV19; abundance: -; j_gene: TRBJ2-3; d_gene: -; CDR3aa: CASSIGQGTDTQYF; CDR3nt: TGTGCCAGTAGTATAGGGCAGGGCACAGATACGCAGTATTTT